These 17 T cell receptor beta chains were sequenced from one sample in a study of T-cell memory formation after mild COVID-19. TCRdb used MiXCR to reprocess the 5' RACE reads, holding one entry per CDR3 protein. The sample shows tens of thousands of distinct CDR3 sequences, around 8% of them seen only once. Material for sequencing was PBMCs or a T cell subset sorted from them (not recorded which). The receptors originated from a man aged 18 to 29 who had mild COVID-19 (a few samples of this study predate the infection). Cell type and time point are not known.

Many counts were recorded for this clonotype. J is TRBJ2-5 and V is TRBV5-1; 7 positions match TRBD1. The CDR3 contains 15 residues. V was clipped by 0 bases and J by 3 bases; unmatched bases: 5. Germline CDR1 and CDR2: SGHRS and YFSETQ. The CDR3 coding sequence is TGCGCCAGCAGCTTGGCCGAGGGGGCAAAAGAGACCCAGTACTTC. Its protein product is CASSLAEGAKETQYF.

This clonotype was found many times. This chain links TRBV7-7 with TRBJ2-7; 9 bases line up with TRBD1. The CDR3 sequence is 14 residues long. The germline CDR1 and CDR2 sequences are SSHAT and FNYEAQ (reference sequence). For the CDR3, the DNA is TGTGCTAGCCGAAAAAGACAGGGGGAATACGAGCAGTACGTC. This translates into CASRKRQGEYEQYV.

This clonotype occurred a few times. CDR3 sequence reads: CASRTINQPQHF. The CDR3 nucleotides read TGTGCCAGCAGGACAATTAATCAGCCCCAGCATTTT. The V and J genes are TRBV6-2 or TRBV6-3 and TRBJ1-5; D remains ambiguous. Germline V gives CDR1 MNHEY, CDR2 SVGEGT. The CDR3 contains 12 residues. Trimming removed 6 bases at V and 4 bases at J, with 7 bases between.

CDR3 nucleotides: TGTGCCAGCAGTTACACTAGCGGGGGGAACAATGAGCAGTTCTTC. This sequence encodes CASSYTSGGNNEQFF. The V gene is TRBV6-4, the J gene TRBJ2-1; 12 nucleotides line up with TRBD2. With V trimmed by 5 bases and J by 5 bases, 4 bases remained unmatched. CDR3 length equals 15 residues. Looked up from germline, CDR1 is MRHNA and CDR2 is SNTAGT.

This clonotype appeared many times. This chain uses TRBV7-2 with TRBJ2-1, with TRBD2 matching 8 bases. The CDR3 sequence is 12 residues long. V lost 5 bases, J lost 15 bases, and 9 bases stayed unmatched. Germline V CDR1 and CDR2: SGHTA, FQGNSA. CDR3 sequence: CASSRSGGPGFF. As DNA, the CDR3 is TGTGCCAGCAGCCGATCGGGGGGGCCGGGGTTCTTC.

This clonotype was picked up a small number of times. V usage is TRBV12-3 or TRBV12-4 and J usage is TRBJ1-2; D remains ambiguous. V lost 4 bases and J 7 bases, leaving 10 bases between the germline ends. CDR3 length: 12 amino acids. This CDR3 is CASSSRVGGYTF. The CDR3 coding sequence is TGTGCCAGCAGTTCCCGAGTTGGTGGCTACACCTTC.

V gene TRBV7-8 combines with J gene TRBJ1-4, with D unclear. V was pared by 6 bases and J by 8 bases, with 13 bases between. Per germline, CDR1 SGHVS and CDR2 FQNEAQ. This CDR3 has 13 amino acids. The CDR3 DNA is TGTGCCAGCAGGCCCGGCCCGAGCGAAAAACTGTTTTTT. Protein sequence: CASRPGPSEKLFF.

This clonotype was detected ten times or more. The chain couples TRBV7-9 to TRBJ1-2; no firm D call. The germline V gene has CDR1 SEHNR and CDR2 FQNEAQ (reference sequence). The CDR3 loop spans 15 amino acids. V gave up 0 bases and J gave up 0 bases, with 8 bases separating them. CDR3 bases: TGTGCCAGCAGCTTAGCATGGATAACTAACTATGGCTACACCTTC. Its translation is CASSLAWITNYGYTF.

This clonotype was observed at least ten times. The V and J genes are TRBV4-3 and TRBJ1-2; perhaps TRBD1 as D (5 bases). The germline gives CDR1 LGHNA, CDR2 YSLEER. This CDR3 comprises 17 residues. The V and J ends lost 4 bases and 7 bases respectively, with 25 bases between them. The CDR3 region has the DNA TGCGCCAGCAGCCGGACCGACAGAGTTCCCTCAACGGGTGGCTACACCTTC. Residues: CASSRTDRVPSTGGYTF.

This clonotype was observed many times. The chain carries TRBV20-1 and TRBJ2-1, with TRBD2 matching over 10 bases. Germline CDR1 is DFQATT and CDR2 is SNEGSKA (reference sequence). V trimming: 6 bases; J trimming: 5 bases; junction bases outside the gene matches: 10. The CDR3 is 15 residues long. The CDR3 coding sequence is TGCAGTGCACCACTAGCGGGGACCTGGGACAATGAGCAGTTCTTC. This gives the protein CSAPLAGTWDNEQFF.

In this sample, this clonotype turned up many times. The chain recombines TRBV20-1 with TRBJ2-5; weak D call: TRBD2 (7 bases). This CDR3 contains 13 residues. Per the germline V gene, CDR1 is DFQATT and CDR2 is SNEGSKA (reference sequence). Trimming took off 7 bases at V and 5 bases at J, with 17 bases between the two ends. CDR3 coding DNA: TGCAGTGTTACCCCCGGGGGGCGGGAGACCCAGTACTTC. Its protein product is CSVTPGGRETQYF.

This clonotype was seen repeatedly, ten times or more. This sequence joins TRBV12-3 or TRBV12-4 and TRBJ2-2; 13 bases match TRBD2. V gave up 3 bases and J gave up 4 bases; unmatched junction bases: 5. The CDR3 covers 17 residues. The CDR3 loop reads CASSLTSGGPRTGELFF. Here the CDR3 DNA reads TGTGCCAGCAGTTTGACTAGCGGGGGGCCACGCACCGGGGAGCTGTTTTTT.

In its sample, this clonotype was seen many times. The chain links TRBV5-1 to TRBJ2-1, with D tentatively TRBD1 or TRBD2 (6 bases each). With 1 base removed from V and 7 bases from J, the gap between germline ends came to 15 bases. The germline gives CDR1 SGHRS, CDR2 YFSETQ. The CDR3 is 15 amino acids. The CDR3 protein is CASSLWGATRNEQFF. DNA of the CDR3: TGCGCCAGCAGCTTGTGGGGGGCGACGAGAAATGAGCAGTTCTTC.

This clonotype was detected many times. This sequence joins TRBV20-1 and TRBJ2-6; 7 positions match TRBD1. V was pared by 6 bases and J by 0 bases, with 11 bases of the junction left unmatched. CDR3 length equals 17 residues. The germline gives CDR1 DFQATT, CDR2 SNEGSKA (reference sequence). CDR3 sequence reads: CSAIGTANRSGANVLTF. In DNA form, the CDR3 reads TGCAGTGCCATTGGGACAGCTAATCGCTCTGGGGCCAACGTCCTGACTTTC.

This clonotype was counted many times. This chain connects TRBV28 to TRBJ2-5; 7 bases line up with TRBD2. CDR1 is MDHEN, CDR2 SYDVKM, per germline. This CDR3 spans 15 amino acids. After removal of 3 bases from V and 4 bases from J, the junction contained 8 bases not matched to a gene. CDR3: CASSFPSGTIETQYF. Written as DNA, the CDR3 is TGTGCCAGCAGTTTCCCCTCTGGGACTATAGAGACCCAGTACTTC.

This clonotype showed up many times. DNA for the CDR3: TGTGCCAGCAGCCCGGGCCTGAGCACAGATACGCAGTATTTT. This gives the protein CASSPGLSTDTQYF. The rearrangement uses TRBV7-9 and TRBJ2-3; D gene ambiguous. This CDR3 is 14 amino acids long. V lost 5 bases and J 0 bases, leaving 9 bases between the germline ends. Germline V gene lookup returns CDR1 SEHNR and CDR2 FQNEAQ (reference sequence).

This clonotype occurred many times. V is TRBV20-1 and J is TRBJ2-1; D gene unclear. The CDR3 is 12 amino acids. Germline V gene data show CDR1 as DFQATT and CDR2 as SNEGSKA (reference sequence). Trimming cost V 3 bases and J 3 bases, with 6 bases left between them. The CDR3 protein is CSASEVYNEQFF. In nucleotides, the CDR3 is TGCAGTGCTAGCGAGGTCTACAATGAGCAGTTCTTC.